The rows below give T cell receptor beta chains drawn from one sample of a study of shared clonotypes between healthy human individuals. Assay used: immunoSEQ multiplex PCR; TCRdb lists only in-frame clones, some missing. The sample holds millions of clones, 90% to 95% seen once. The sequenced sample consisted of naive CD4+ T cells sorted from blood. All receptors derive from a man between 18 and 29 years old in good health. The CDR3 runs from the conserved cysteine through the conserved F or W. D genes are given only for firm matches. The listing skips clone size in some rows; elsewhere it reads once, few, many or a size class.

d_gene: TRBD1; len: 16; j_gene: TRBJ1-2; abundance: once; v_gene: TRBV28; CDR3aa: CASISLGQGAGYGYTF; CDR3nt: TGTGCCAGCATTTCTCTGGGACAGGGGGCCGGCTATGGCTACACCTTC
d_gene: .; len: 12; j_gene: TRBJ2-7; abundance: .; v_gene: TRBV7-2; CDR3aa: CASSLAVHEQYF; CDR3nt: TGTGCCAGCAGCTTAGCTGTGCACGAGCAGTACTTC
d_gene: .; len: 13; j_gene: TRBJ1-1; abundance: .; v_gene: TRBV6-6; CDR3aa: CASSYLQVSEAFF; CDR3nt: TGTGCCAGCAGTTACTTACAGGTTTCTGAAGCTTTCTTT
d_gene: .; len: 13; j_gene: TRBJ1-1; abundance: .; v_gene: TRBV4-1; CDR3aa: CASSQDSGREAFF; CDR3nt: TGCGCCAGCAGCCAAGATAGCGGGAGAGAAGCTTTCTTT
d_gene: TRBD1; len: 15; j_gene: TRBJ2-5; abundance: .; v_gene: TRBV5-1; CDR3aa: CASSPGTGGEETQYF; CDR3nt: TGCGCCAGCAGCCCGGGGACAGGGGGCGAGGAGACCCAGTACTTC
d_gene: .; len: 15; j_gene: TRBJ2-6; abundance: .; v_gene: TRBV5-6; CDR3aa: CASSSTYSGANVLTF; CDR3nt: TGTGCCAGCAGCTCAACCTACTCTGGGGCCAACGTCCTGACTTTC
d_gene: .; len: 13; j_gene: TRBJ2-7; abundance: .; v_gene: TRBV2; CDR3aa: CASSLRDTYEQYF; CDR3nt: TGTGCCAGCAGCTTGAGGGATACCTACGAGCAGTACTTC
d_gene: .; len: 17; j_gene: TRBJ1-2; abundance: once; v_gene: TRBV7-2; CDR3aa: CASSLESSRAPLYGYTF; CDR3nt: TGTGCCAGCAGCTTAGAAAGTAGCAGGGCCCCTCTCTATGGCTACACCTTC
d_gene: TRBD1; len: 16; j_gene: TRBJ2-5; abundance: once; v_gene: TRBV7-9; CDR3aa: CASSPSGTGQQETQYF; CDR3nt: TGTGCCAGCAGCCCCTCGGGCACGGGACAGCAAGAGACCCAGTACTTC
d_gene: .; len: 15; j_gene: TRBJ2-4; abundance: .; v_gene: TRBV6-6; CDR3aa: CASSSTGIAKNIQYF; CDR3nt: TGTGCCAGCAGTTCCACCGGTATAGCCAAAAACATTCAGTACTTC
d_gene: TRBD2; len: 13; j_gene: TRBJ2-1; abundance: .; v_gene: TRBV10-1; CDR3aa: CASSGSGGYEQFF; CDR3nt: TGCGCCAGCAGTGGGAGCGGGGGATATGAGCAGTTCTTC
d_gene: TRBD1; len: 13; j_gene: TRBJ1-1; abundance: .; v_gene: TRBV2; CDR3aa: CASRLGQEIVPFF; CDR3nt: TGTGCCAGCAGGCTGGGACAGGAGATAGTACCTTTCTTT
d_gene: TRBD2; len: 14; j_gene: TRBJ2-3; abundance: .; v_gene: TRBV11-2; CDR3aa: CASRATSGTDTQYF; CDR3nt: TGTGCCAGCAGGGCAACTAGCGGCACAGATACGCAGTATTTT
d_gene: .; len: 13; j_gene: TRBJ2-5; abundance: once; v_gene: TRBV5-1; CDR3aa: CASSQGLEETQYF; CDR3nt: TGCGCCAGCAGCCAGGGTTTGGAAGAGACCCAGTACTTC
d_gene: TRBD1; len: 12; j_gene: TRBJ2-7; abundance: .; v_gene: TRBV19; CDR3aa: CASGTGAYEQYF; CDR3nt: TGTGCCAGCGGGACAGGGGCCTACGAGCAGTACTTC
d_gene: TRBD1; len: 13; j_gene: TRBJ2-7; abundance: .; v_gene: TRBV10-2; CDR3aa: CASSESTGGRAYF; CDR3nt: TGCGCCAGCAGTGAGTCGACAGGGGGCCGAGCGTACTTC
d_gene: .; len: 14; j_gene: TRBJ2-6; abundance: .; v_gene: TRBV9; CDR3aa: CASSAPSRANVLTF; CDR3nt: TGTGCCAGCAGCGCCCCGTCTAGGGCCAACGTCCTGACTTTC
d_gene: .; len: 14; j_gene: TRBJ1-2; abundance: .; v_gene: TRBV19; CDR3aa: CASSIDPWDYGYTF; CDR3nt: TGTGCCAGTAGTATAGATCCCTGGGACTATGGCTACACCTTC
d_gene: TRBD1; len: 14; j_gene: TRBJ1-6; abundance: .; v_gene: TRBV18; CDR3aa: CASSPGTGGWPLHF; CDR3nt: TGTGCCAGCTCACCAGGGACAGGGGGCTGGCCCCTCCACTTT
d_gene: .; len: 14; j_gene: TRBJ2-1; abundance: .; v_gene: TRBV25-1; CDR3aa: CASSAPAGRNEQFF; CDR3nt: TGTGCCAGCAGTGCCCCCGCGGGTCGCAATGAGCAGTTCTTC
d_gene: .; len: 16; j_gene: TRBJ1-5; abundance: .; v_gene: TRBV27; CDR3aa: CASSSGPRGSNQPQHF; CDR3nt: TGTGCCAGCAGTTCCGGACCCCGCGGGAGCAATCAGCCCCAGCATTTT
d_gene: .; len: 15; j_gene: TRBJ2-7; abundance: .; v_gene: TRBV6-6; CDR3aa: CASSYVQSAHYEQYF; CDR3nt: TGTGCCAGCAGTTATGTCCAGTCGGCGCATTACGAGCAGTACTTC
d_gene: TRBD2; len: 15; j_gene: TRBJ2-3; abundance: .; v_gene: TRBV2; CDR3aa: CASRGSSGGTDTQYF; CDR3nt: TGTGCCAGCAGGGGATCTAGCGGGGGCACAGATACGCAGTATTTT
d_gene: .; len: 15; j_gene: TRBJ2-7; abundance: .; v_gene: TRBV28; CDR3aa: CASSFSQGGFDEQYF; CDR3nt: TGTGCCAGCAGTTTCAGCCAGGGGGGCTTCGACGAGCAGTACTTC
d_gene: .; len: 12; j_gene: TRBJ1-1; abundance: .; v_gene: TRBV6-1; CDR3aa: CASTGERIEAFF; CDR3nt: TGTGCCAGCACCGGAGAGAGGATTGAAGCTTTCTTT
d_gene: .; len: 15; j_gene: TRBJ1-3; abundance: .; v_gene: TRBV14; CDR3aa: CASSQDRPGGNTIYF; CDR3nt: TGTGCCAGCAGCCAAGATCGGCCAGGAGGAAACACCATATATTTT
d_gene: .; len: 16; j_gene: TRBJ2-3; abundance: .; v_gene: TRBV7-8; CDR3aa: CASSLILSLVADTQYF; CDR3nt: TGTGCCAGCAGCCTTATCCTGTCACTCGTCGCAGATACGCAGTATTTT
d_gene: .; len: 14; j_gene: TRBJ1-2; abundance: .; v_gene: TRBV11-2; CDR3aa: CASTRTGGGYGYTF; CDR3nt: TGTGCCAGCACCCGTACTGGTGGGGGTTATGGCTACACCTTC
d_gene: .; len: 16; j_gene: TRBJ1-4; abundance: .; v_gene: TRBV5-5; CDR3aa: CASSLARFGLNEKLFF; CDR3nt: TGTGCCAGCAGCTTGGCCAGGTTCGGCTTAAATGAAAAACTGTTTTTT
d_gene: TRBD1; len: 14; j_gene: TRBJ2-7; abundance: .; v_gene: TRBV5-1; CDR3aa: CASSYGQGYHEQYF; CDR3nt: TGCGCCAGCAGCTATGGACAGGGTTACCACGAGCAGTACTTC
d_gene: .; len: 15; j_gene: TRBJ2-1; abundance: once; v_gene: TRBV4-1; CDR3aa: CASSQGGNSYNEQFF; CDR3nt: TGCGCCAGCAGCCAAGGGGGAAATTCCTACAATGAGCAGTTCTTC
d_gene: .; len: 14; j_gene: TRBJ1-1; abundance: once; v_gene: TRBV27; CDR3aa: CASSPRAGFTEAFF; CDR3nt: TGTGCCAGCAGTCCCCGGGCCGGGTTCACTGAAGCTTTCTTT
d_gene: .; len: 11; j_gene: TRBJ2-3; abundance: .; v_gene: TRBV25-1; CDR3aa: CASKLRDTQYF; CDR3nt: TGTGCCAGCAAGTTAAGGGATACGCAGTATTTT
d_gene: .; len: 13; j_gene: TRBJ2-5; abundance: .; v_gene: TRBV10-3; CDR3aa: CAISGGDNPAQYF; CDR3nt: TGTGCCATCAGTGGAGGCGATAACCCAGCCCAGTACTTC
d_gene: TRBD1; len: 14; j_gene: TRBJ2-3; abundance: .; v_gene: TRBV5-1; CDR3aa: CASSLEGAGDTQYF; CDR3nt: TGCGCCAGCAGCTTGGAGGGGGCGGGAGATACGCAGTATTTT
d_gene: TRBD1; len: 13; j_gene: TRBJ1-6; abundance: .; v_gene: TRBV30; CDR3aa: CAGTTGVNSPLHF; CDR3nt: TGTGCCGGAACGACAGGGGTGAATTCACCCCTCCACTTT
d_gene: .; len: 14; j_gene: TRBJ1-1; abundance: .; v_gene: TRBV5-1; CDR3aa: CASSPIRGGTEAFF; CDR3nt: TGCGCCAGCAGCCCAATCAGGGGTGGCACTGAAGCTTTCTTT
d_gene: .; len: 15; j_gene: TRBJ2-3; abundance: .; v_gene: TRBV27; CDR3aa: CASSLIRGVRDTQYF; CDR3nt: TGTGCCAGCAGTTTAATAAGAGGCGTAAGAGATACGCAGTATTTT
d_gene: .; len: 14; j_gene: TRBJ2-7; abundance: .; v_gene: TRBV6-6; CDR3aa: CASSYTGVSYEQYF; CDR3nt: TGTGCCAGCAGTTATACCGGGGTTTCCTACGAGCAGTACTTC
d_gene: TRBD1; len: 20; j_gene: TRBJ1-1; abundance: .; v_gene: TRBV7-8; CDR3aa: CASSLARGPDRGKRVTEAFF; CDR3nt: TGTGCCAGCAGCTTAGCGCGGGGTCCTGACAGGGGGAAGCGCGTGACTGAAGCTTTCTTT
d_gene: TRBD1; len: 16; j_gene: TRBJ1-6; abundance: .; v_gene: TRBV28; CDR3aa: CASSPDRGPYNSPLHF; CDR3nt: TGTGCCAGCAGCCCCGACAGGGGGCCGTATAATTCACCCCTCCACTTT
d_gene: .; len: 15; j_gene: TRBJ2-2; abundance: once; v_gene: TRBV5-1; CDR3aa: CASTLGGLNTGELFF; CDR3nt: TGCGCCAGCACCCTCGGGGGGCTGAACACCGGGGAGCTGTTTTTT
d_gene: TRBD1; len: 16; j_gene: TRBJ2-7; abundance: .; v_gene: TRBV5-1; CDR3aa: CASSSFDTGGRDEQYF; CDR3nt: TGCGCCAGCAGCTCATTTGATACAGGGGGCAGGGACGAGCAGTACTTC
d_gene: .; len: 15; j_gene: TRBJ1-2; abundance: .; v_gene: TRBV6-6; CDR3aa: CASSYLRGQVYGYTF; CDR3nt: TGTGCCAGCAGTTATCTCCGGGGGCAGGTCTATGGCTACACCTTC
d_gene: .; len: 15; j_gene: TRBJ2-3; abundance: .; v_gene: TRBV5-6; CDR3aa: CASSPLGAATDTQYF; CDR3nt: TGTGCCAGCAGCCCCCTGGGAGCGGCCACAGATACGCAGTATTTT
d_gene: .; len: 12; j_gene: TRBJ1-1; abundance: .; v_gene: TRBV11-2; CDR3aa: CASSLAGTEAFF; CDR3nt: TGTGCCAGCAGCTTAGCTGGGACTGAAGCTTTCTTT
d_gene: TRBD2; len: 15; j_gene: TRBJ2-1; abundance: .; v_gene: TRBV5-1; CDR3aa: CASWVSGGTYNEQFF; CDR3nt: TGCGCCAGCTGGGTTAGCGGGGGGACCTACAATGAGCAGTTCTTC
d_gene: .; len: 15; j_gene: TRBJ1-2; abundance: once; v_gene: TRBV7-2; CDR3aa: CASSFYPGPNYGYTF; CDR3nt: TGTGCCAGCAGCTTTTATCCGGGGCCGAACTATGGCTACACCTTC
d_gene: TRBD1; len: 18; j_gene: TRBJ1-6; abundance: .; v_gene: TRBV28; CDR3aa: CASSSPLPGQGLNSPLHF; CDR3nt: TGTGCCAGCAGCTCTCCCCTTCCGGGACAGGGGCTCAATTCACCCCTCCACTTT
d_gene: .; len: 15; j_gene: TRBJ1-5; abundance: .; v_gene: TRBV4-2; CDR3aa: CASSQDRTVNQPQHF; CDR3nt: TGTGCCAGCAGCCAAGATCGGACGGTCAATCAGCCCCAGCATTTT
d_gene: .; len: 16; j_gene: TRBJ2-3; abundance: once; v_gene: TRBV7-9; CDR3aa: CASSRIQGARTDTQYF; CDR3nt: TGTGCCAGCAGCCGTATACAGGGCGCGAGGACAGATACGCAGTATTTT
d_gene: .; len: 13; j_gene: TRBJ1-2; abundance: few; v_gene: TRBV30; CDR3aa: CAWRDLDLYGYTF; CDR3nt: TGTGCCTGGAGGGACTTGGACCTCTATGGCTACACCTTC
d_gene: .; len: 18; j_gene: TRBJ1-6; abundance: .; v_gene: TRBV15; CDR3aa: CATSRDLVEGRSNSPLHF; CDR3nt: TGTGCCACCAGCAGAGATTTGGTCGAGGGCAGGTCGAATTCACCCCTCCACTTT
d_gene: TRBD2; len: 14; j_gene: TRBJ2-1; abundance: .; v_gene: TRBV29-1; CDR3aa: CSVGNRGGYNEQFF; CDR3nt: TGCAGCGTCGGTAACCGCGGGGGCTACAATGAGCAGTTCTTC
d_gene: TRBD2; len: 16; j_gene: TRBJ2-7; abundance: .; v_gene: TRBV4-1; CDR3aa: CASSQDPAGKSYEQYF; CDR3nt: TGCGCCAGCAGCCAAGATCCAGCGGGGAAATCCTACGAGCAGTACTTC